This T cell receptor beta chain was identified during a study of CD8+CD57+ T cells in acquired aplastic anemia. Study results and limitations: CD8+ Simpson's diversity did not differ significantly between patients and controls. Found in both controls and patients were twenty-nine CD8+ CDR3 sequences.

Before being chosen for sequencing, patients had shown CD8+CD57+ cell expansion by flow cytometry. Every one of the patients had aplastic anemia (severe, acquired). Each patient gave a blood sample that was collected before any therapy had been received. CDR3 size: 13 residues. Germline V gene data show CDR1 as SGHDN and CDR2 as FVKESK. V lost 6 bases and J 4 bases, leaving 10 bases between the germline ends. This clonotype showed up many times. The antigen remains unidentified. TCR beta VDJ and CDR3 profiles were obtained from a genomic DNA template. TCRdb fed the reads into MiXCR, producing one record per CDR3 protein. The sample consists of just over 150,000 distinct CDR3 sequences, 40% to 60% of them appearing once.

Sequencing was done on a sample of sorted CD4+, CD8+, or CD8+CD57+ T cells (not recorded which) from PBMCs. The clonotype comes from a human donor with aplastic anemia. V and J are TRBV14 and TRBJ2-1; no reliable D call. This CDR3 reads CASSHTIYNEQFF. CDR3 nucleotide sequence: TGTGCCAGCAGTCACACCATATACAATGAGCAGTTCTTC.